This T cell receptor beta chain emerged from a study of blood T cells in healthy people across ages. Study-level information: Per two T cells, about one barcoded beta molecule was captured through template switching.

The CDR3 totals 15 residues. Trimming took 1 base from V and 5 from J, leaving 14 bases between them. Next came a second PCR, run for roughly 7 to 12 cycles, which used a sample-barcoded 5' primer along with a J-beta primer mix. TCRdb re-called the 5' RACE reads with MiXCR, one entry per CDR3 protein. The table lists 750,000 or so distinct CDR3 sequences, roughly 25% of them singletons, with 9.4% in the top ten. This same sample was also taken into another study, of T cells of mothers and their children.

The V call is TRBV12-3 or TRBV12-4, the J call TRBJ2-5, with D uncertain. The sequence came from a boy younger than 18 in good health. Sequences were obtained from blood. The CDR3 sequence: CASSLGPLDGETQYF. CDR3 nucleotides: TGTGCCAGCAGTTTAGGACCCTTAGACGGGGAGACCCAGTACTTC.